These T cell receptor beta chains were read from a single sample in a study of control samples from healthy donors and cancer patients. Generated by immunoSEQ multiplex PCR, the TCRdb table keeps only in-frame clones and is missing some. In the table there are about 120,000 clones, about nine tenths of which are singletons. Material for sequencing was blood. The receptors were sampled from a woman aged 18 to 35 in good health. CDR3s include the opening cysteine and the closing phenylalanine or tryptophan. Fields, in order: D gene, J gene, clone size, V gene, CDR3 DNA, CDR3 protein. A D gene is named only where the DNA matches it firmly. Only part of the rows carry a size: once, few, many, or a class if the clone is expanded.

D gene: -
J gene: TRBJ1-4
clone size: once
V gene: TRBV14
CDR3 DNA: TGTGCCAGCAGCCAAGAGCGGGGGCTGCGTGAAAAACTGTTTTTT
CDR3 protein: CASSQERGLREKLFF

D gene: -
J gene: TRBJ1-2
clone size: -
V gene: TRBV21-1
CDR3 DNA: TGTGCCAGCAGCAAACGCGGGAGACAGGAGCCTTATGGCTACACCTTC
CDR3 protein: CASSKRGRQEPYGYTF

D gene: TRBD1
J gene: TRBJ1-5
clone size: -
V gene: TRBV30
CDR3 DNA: TGTGCCTGGAGTCGGCAGGGGGCCTATCTTGGTCAGCCCCAGCATTTT
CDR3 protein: CAWSRQGAYLGQPQHF

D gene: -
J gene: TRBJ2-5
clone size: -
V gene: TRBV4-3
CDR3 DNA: TGCGCCAGCAGCCAAGCTCTAGCAGAGGAGACCCAGTACTTC
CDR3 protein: CASSQALAEETQYF

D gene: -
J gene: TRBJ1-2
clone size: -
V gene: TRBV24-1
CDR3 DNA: TGTGCCACCAGTGATTTGCAGACGGAGGGCTACACCTTC
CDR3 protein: CATSDLQTEGYTF

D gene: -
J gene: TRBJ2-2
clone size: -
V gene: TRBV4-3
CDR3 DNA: TGCGCCAGCAGCCAAGATGCTATTGTCCGGGTGATAAACACCGGGGAGCTGTTTTTT
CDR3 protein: CASSQDAIVRVINTGELFF

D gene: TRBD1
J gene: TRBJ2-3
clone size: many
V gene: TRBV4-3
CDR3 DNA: TGCGCCAGCAGCCAAGCACGGGTGGGCACAGGGGGAATTAGCACAGATACGCAGTATTTT
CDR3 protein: CASSQARVGTGGISTDTQYF

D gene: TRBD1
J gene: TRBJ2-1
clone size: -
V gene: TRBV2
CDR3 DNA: TGTGCCAGCAGGGGAGAGGGACAGGGATCCTACAATGAGCAGTTCTTC
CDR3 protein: CASRGEGQGSYNEQFF

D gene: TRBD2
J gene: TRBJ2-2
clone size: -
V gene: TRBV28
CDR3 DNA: TGTGCCAGCAGTTTATTGGCCCAGCGGGAACACACCGGGGAGCTGTTTTTT
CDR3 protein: CASSLLAQREHTGELFF

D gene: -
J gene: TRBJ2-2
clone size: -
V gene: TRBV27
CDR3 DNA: TGTGCCAGCAGTCAACAGGGTTCCCCCGGGGAGCTGTTTTTT
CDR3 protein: CASSQQGSPGELFF

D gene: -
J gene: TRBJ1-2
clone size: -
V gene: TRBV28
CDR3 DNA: TGTGCCAGCAGTAAATTTGAGAGCTATGGCTACACCTTC
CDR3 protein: CASSKFESYGYTF

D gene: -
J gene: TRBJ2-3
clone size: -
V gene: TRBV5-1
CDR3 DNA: TGCGCCAGCAGCCTTGGTCCGGTCACAGATACGCAGTATTTT
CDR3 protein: CASSLGPVTDTQYF

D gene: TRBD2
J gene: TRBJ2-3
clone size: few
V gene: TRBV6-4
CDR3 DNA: TGTGCCAGCAGTGTGAGTAGCGGGGGGTCAGATACGCAGTATTTT
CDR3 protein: CASSVSSGGSDTQYF

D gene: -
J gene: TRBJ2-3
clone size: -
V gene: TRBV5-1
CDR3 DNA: TGCGCCAGCAGCTTGTTGGCTCTAGATACGCAGTATTTT
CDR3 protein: CASSLLALDTQYF

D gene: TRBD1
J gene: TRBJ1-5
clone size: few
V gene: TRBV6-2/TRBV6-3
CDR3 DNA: TGTGCCAGCAGTTCGGACAGGGCGCCCCATCAGCCCCAGCATTTT
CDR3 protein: CASSSDRAPHQPQHF

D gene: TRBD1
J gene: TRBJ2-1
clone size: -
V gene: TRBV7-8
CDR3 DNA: TGTGCCAGCAGCTTTTGGGGGACAGGCTACAGCAATGAGCAGTTCTTC
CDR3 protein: CASSFWGTGYSNEQFF

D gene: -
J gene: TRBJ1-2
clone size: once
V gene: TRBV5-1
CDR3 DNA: TGCGCCAGCAGCTTGGATGGCAGCTACACCTTC
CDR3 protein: CASSLDGSYTF

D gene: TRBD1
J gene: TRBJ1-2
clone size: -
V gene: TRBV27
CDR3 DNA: TGTGCCAGCAGTTTATCGCAGGGGGCGGGAGGCTACACCTTC
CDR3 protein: CASSLSQGAGGYTF

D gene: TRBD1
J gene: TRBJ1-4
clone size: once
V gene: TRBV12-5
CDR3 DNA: TGTGCTAGTGGTTTGGTCGTGGCAGGGGGTTATGAAAAACTGTTTTTT
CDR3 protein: CASGLVVAGGYEKLFF

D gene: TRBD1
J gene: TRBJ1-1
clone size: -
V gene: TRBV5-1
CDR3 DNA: TGCGCCAGCATTGGGACAGCGAACACTGAAGCTTTCTTT
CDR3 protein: CASIGTANTEAFF

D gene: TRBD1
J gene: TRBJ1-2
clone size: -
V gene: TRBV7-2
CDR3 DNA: TGTGCCAGCAGCTTAGCAGGGGGCGGTGGCTACACCTTC
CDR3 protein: CASSLAGGGGYTF

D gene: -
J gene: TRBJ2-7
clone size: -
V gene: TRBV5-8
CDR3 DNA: TGTGCCAGCAGCTTGTTGGTCGTTTACGAGCAGTACTTC
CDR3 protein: CASSLLVVYEQYF

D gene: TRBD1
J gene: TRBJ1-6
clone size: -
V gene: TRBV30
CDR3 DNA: TGTGCCTGGAGTAGAGACAGGGTTCCTGGTTCACCCCTCCACTTT
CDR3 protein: CAWSRDRVPGSPLHF

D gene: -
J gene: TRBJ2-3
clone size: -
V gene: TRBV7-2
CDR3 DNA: TGTGCCAGCAGCCCCTCGGCGGGGCCAATCACAGATACGCAGTATTTT
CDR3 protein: CASSPSAGPITDTQYF

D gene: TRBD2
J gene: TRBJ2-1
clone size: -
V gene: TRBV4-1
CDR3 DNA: TGCGCCAGCAGCCAAGCGCCTGGACTAGCGACGAACAATGAGCAGTTCTTC
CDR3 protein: CASSQAPGLATNNEQFF

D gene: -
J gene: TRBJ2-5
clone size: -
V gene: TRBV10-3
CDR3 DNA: TGTGCCATCAGTGTGTCCAGATCCCAAGAGACCCAGTACTTC
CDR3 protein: CAISVSRSQETQYF

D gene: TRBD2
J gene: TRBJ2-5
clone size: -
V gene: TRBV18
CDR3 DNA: TGTGCCAGCTCACCCCGACTAGCGGGGGGGCCGGAGACCCAGTACTTC
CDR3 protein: CASSPRLAGGPETQYF

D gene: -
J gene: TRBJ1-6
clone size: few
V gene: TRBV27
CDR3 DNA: TGTGCCAGCAGTCCCCTTGGGATTCTGGCTTCACCCCTCCACTTT
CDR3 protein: CASSPLGILASPLHF

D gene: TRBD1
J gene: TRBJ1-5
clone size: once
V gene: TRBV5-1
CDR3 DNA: TGCGCCAGCAGCTTGGGGGACAGGGGCAATCAGCCCCAGCATTTT
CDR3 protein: CASSLGDRGNQPQHF

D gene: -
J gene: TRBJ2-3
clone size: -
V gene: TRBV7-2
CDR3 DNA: TGTGCCAGCAGCTTATTCGGGGGTGGCACAGATACGCAGTATTTT
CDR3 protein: CASSLFGGGTDTQYF

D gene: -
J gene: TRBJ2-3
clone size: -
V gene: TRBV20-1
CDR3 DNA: TGCAGTGCTAGTTTGTTCAGCACAGATACGCAGTATTTT
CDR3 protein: CSASLFSTDTQYF

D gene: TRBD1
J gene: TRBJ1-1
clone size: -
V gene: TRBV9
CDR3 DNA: TGTGCCAGCAGCCCGACAGGGGGTACTGAAGCTTTCTTT
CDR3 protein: CASSPTGGTEAFF

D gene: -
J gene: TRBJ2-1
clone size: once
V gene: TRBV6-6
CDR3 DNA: TGTGCCAGCAGGTACCGTGGAGGGCCTCCAAACAATGAGCAGTTCTTC
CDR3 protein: CASRYRGGPPNNEQFF

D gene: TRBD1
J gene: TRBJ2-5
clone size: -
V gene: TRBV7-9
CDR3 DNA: TGTGCCAGCAGCTTCAGGGACAGGGGGCTTGAGACCCAGTACTTC
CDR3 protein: CASSFRDRGLETQYF

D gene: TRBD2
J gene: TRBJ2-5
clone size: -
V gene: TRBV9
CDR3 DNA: TGTGCCAGCAGCGTAGGGAGGACTAGCGGAGGTGTGGAGACCCAGTACTTC
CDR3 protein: CASSVGRTSGGVETQYF

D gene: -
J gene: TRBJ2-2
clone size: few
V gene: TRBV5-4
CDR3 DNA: TGTGCCAGCAGCCCCGCCCCGTCCGGGGAGCTGTTTTTT
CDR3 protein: CASSPAPSGELFF

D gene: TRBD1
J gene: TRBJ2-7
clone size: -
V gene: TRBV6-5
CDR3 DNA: TGTGCCAGCAGTTACTCCAGGACAGGGAATCTCTACGAGCAGTACTTC
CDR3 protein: CASSYSRTGNLYEQYF

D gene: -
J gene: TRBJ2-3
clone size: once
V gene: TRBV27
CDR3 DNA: TGTGCCAGCAGCCGAGGGGGGGCTTTCACAGATACGCAGTATTTT
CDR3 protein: CASSRGGAFTDTQYF

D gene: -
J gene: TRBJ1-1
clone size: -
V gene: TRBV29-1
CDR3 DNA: TGCAGCGTTGAACCCCTTTCGGGGATTCACAAAAGCACTGAAGCTTTCTTT
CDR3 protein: CSVEPLSGIHKSTEAFF

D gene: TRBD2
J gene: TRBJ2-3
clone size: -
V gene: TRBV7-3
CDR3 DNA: TGTGCCAGCAGCTTACAACGGGGGGGCCTCACAGATACGCAGTATTTT
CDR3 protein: CASSLQRGGLTDTQYF

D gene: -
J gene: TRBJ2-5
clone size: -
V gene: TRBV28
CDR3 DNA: TGTGCCAGCAGTTTAAGGGGGACGGGGAAAGAGACCCAGTACTTC
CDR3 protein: CASSLRGTGKETQYF